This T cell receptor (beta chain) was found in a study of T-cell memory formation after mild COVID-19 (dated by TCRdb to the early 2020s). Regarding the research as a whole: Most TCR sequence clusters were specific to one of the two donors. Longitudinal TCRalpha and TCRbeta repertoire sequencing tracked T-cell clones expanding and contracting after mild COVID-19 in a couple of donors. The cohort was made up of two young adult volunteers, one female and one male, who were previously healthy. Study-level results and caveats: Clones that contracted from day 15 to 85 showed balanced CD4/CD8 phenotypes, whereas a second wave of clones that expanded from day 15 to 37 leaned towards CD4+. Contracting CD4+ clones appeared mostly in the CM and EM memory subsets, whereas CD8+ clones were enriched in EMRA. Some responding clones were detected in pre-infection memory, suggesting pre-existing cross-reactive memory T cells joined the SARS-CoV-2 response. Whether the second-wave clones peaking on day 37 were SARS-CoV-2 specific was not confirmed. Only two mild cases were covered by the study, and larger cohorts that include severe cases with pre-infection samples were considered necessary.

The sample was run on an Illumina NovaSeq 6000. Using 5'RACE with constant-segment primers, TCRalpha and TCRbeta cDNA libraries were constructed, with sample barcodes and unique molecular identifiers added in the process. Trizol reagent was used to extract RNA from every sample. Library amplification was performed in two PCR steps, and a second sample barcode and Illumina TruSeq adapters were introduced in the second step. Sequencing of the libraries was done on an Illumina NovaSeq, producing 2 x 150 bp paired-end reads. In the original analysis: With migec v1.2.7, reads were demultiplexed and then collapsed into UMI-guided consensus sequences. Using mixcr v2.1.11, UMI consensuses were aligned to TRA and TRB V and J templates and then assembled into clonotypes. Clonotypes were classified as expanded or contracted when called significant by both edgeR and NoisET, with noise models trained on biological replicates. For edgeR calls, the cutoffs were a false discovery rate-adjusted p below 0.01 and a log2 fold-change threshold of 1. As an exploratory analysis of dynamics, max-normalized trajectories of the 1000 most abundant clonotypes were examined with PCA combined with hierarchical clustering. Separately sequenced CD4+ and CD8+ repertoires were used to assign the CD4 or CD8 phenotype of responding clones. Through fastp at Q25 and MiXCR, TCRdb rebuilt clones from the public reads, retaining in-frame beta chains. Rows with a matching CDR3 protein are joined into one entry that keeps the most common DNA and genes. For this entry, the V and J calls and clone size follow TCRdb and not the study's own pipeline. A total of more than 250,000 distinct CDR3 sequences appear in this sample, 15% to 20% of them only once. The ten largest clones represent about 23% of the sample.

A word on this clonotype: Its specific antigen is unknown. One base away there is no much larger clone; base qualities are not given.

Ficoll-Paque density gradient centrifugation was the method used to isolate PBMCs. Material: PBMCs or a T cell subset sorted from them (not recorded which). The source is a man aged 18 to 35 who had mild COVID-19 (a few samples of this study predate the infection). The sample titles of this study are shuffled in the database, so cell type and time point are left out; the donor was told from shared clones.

The nucleotide sequence reads as follows: TGTGCCAGCAGTTACTCTAGGGAAAAAGACCAGGACATTCAGTACTTC. It translates to CASSYSREKDQDIQYF. This chain joins TRBV6-6 to TRBJ2-4; no D segment can be confidently identified. According to the germline V gene (reference sequence), CDR1 reads MNHNY and CDR2 reads SVGAGI. V loses 0 bases, J loses 8 bases, and the germline ends lie 17 bases apart. Spanning cysteine to phenylalanine, the CDR3 consists of 16 amino acids. Only the CDR3 portion is preserved as DNA: 48 bases, with reading frame beginning at the first base.